This T cell receptor (beta chain) was documented in a study of PD-1 blockade in mismatch repair-deficient tumors (TCRdb year 2017). Regarding the complete study: Between September 2013 and late 2016, the trial enrolled approximately 91 consecutive patients with about eleven types of mismatch repair-deficient cancer, all of whom had received prior treatment and were progressing. Deep sequencing of TCR CDR3 regions was used to track tumor-associated T cell clones in peripheral blood of patients responding to PD-1 blockade.

Library preparation was by the immunoSEQ multiplex PCR assay. TCRdb retrieved this table from immuneACCESS and kept in-frame rearrangements only. Not all clones are present; in checked studies, unresolved V genes account for under half, and no reason is known for the remainder. In this sample the table shows 15,000 to 25,000 clones, around 80% of which occur a single time. The top ten constitute 1.4% of the sample. General study outcomes and caveats: Rapid expansion after pembrolizumab followed by contraction, generally before radiologic responses, was shown by tumor-resident clones, which were often undetectable in blood before treatment.

Concerning this clone: Which antigen it targets is not known. Within one base of it there is no much larger clone, and no base qualities were kept.

CDR3 length: 13 amino acids, cysteine to phenylalanine. Only the CDR3 DNA stays, 39 bases, in frame from base 1. V sheds 5 bases and J sheds 6 bases, leaving 14 bases between their ends. The germline V gene yields SGHVS for CDR1 and FQNEAQ for CDR2. For each enrolled patient, mismatch repair deficiency was established using either polymerase chain reaction or immunohistochemistry. TCR sequencing was performed for a few patients who responded to pembrolizumab therapy. Pembrolizumab PD-1 blockade was prospectively tested in advanced mismatch repair-deficient cancers, regardless of tissue of origin, in the phase II trial. Peripheral blood T cell samples were serially collected before and at multiple times after PD-1 blockade was started. Blood sampling times were reported as weeks after the first pembrolizumab dose.

The source material was PBMCs, sampled 52 weeks after starting pembrolizumab. This TCR derives from an adult with mismatch repair-deficient cancer. The chain is made from TRBV7-8 and TRBJ2-7, with TRBD1 as a weak D call on 5 bases. The nucleotide sequence is TGTGCCAGCAGCCCCAGTCAGGGTCTCGAGCAGTACTTC. This sequence encodes CASSPSQGLEQYF.